These 15 T cell receptor beta chains originate from one sample sequenced in a study of PD-L1 blockade in urothelial cancer. The method was immunoSEQ multiplex PCR; TCRdb's version includes in-frame clones alone and lacks a portion of them. This sample carries about 32,000 clones, 75% to 90% of them seen once, and the ten largest clones take roughly 3.8%. Here the sequenced sample was PBMCs, taken around atezolizumab (anti-PD-L1) treatment. Every receptor here comes from a man aged 50 to 60 with urothelial cancer.

This rearrangement joins TRBV18 to TRBJ1-5; TRBD1 is a possible D gene (6 bases). V gave up 5 bases and J gave up 0 bases, with 8 bases separating them. Germline assignment: CDR1 KGHSH and CDR2 LQKENI. The CDR3 contains 14 residues. In DNA form, the CDR3 reads TGTGCCAGCTCAACGACAGGTAGCAATCAGCCCCAGCATTTT. Its translation: CASSTTGSNQPQHF. Looking up the rest from reference TRBV18 and TRBJ1-5 gives the full variable domain: NAGVMQNPRHLVRRRGQEARLRCSPMKGHSHVYWYRQLPEEGLKFMVYLQKENIIDESGMPKERFSAEFPKEGPSILRIQQVVRGDSAAYFCASSTTGSNQPQHFGDGTRLSIL.

This clone was observed a single time. J is TRBJ1-1 and V is TRBV6-4; 12 bases line up with TRBD1. This CDR3 region has 18 residues. CDR1 MRHNA and CDR2 SNTAGT come from the germline V gene. V dropped 8 bases and J dropped 1; count of bases not matched to a gene: 14. The CDR3 DNA sequence: TGTGCCAGCCAAGGGTCCGGGACAGGGGGCAGGAGGAACACTGAAGCTTTCTTT. Translating it yields CASQGSGTGGRRNTEAFF.

The chain couples TRBV27 to TRBJ2-1; 11 nucleotides match TRBD2. CDR1 is MNHEY, CDR2 SMNVEV, per germline (reference sequence). J was trimmed by 10 bases and V by 6 bases; bases with no gene match: 23. CDR3 size: 19 residues. CDR3 in amino acids: CASSPVLGSGTSGVKEQFF. The CDR3 DNA is TGTGCCAGCAGCCCGGTCCTTGGATCCGGGACTAGCGGAGTAAAGGAGCAGTTCTTC.

The chain has TRBV10-2 and TRBJ2-4; D remains unclear. The CDR3 extends over 13 amino acids. CDR1 is WSHSY, CDR2 SAAADI, per germline. Trimming removed 5 bases from V and 0 bases from J, with 5 bases in between. The chain's CDR3 is CASSILAKNIQYF. The CDR3 DNA follows: TGCGCCAGCAGTATTCTAGCCAAAAACATTCAGTACTTC.

The gene calls are TRBV5-1 and TRBJ1-5; 7 nucleotides match TRBD1. The CDR3 length is 15 residues. Trimming at V came to 4 bases and at J to 4 bases, leaving 8 bases not matched to a gene. Germline CDR1 SGHRS, CDR2 YFSETQ. DNA of the CDR3: TGCGCCAGCAGCAGAGACGGACAGGCAAATCAGCCCCAGCATTTT. This gives the protein CASSRDGQANQPQHF.

The chain uses TRBV7-9 and TRBJ2-7; the match to TRBD1 covers 7 bases. There are 15 residues in the CDR3. The ends lost 0 bases at V and 6 bases at J; junction bases unmatched: 8. Germline values: CDR1 SEHNR, CDR2 FQNEAQ (reference sequence). The CDR3 loop reads CASSLAPRGYGEQYF. DNA of the CDR3: TGTGCCAGCAGCTTAGCTCCCAGGGGGTATGGCGAGCAGTACTTC.

The chain employs TRBV6-5 and TRBJ1-2, with D possibly TRBD1 on 6 matching bases. The V gene's germline CDR1 is MNHEY and CDR2 SVGAGI. Trimming took off 6 bases at V and 2 bases at J, with 13 bases between the two ends. The CDR3 extends over 14 amino acids. The CDR3 sequence: CASRVQGGNYGYTF. The CDR3, as DNA: TGTGCCAGCAGGGTACAGGGCGGCAACTATGGCTACACCTTC.

This clone was recorded only once. The V gene is TRBV19, the J gene TRBJ2-7, with D perhaps TRBD1 (6 bases). Germline CDR1 is LNHDA and CDR2 is SQIVND (reference sequence). The V end was cut by 3 bases, the J end by 0 bases, with 12 bases between. The CDR3 covers 15 residues. Here the CDR3 reads CASSISRGSSYEQYF. For the CDR3, the DNA is TGTGCCAGTAGTATTTCCAGGGGTAGCTCCTACGAGCAGTACTTC.

The chain carries TRBV19 and TRBJ2-2; D possibly corresponds to TRBD2 (6 bases). The CDR3 consists of 16 residues. CDR1 and CDR2 from the germline V gene are LNHDA and SQIVND (reference sequence). Trimming left V 1 base short and J 5 bases short, with 14 bases between. CDR3 nucleotides: TGTGCCAGTAGTATAGGGAGGCGGGGAGGAACCGGGGAGCTGTTTTTT. Amino acids: CASSIGRRGGTGELFF. Based on the CDR3 plus reference TRBV19 and TRBJ2-2, the full variable domain is DGGITQSPKYLFRKEGQNVTLSCEQNLNHDAMYWYRQDPGQGLRLIYYSQIVNDFQKGDIAEGYSVSREKKESFPLTVTSAQKNPTAFYLCASSIGRRGGTGELFFGEGSRLTVL.

This sequence joins TRBV30 and TRBJ2-5, with 7 bases matching TRBD1. The CDR3 is 15 amino acids. From germline, CDR1 is GTSNPN and CDR2 SVGIG (reference sequence). The V and J ends lost 4 bases and 1 base, in that order; junction bases with no gene match: 9. The CDR3 coding sequence is TGTGCCTGGACCCGTTTATGGGACAGCCAAGAGACCCAGTACTTC. As protein: CAWTRLWDSQETQYF.

The rearrangement links TRBV7-9 to TRBJ2-1; 8 bases agree with TRBD2. This CDR3 has 17 residues. With 4 bases clipped from V and 1 base from J, the junction kept 9 bases outside the gene matches. The germline gives CDR1 SEHNR, CDR2 FQNEAQ (reference sequence). The CDR3 bases are TGTGCCAGCAGCTCGGGGGTAGCGGGATCATCCTACAATGAGCAGTTCTTC. It codes for CASSSGVAGSSYNEQFF.

The rearrangement uses TRBV28 and TRBJ1-1; TRBD1 might be the D (5 bases). Deletions cut 3 bases from V and 6 bases from J, with 17 bases between. The germline CDR1 and CDR2 sequences are MDHEN and SYDVKM. CDR3 length: 15 residues. The CDR3 DNA sequence: TGTGCCAGCAGTTTGCAGTCGCTTAGGGGCTCTGAAGCTTTCTTT. It is translated as CASSLQSLRGSEAFF.

V gene TRBV14 combines with J gene TRBJ2-2; 8 nucleotides match TRBD1. Per the germline V gene, CDR1 is SGHDN and CDR2 is FVKESK. Trimming took 4 bases from V and 2 from J; bases not matched to a gene: 6. The CDR3 is 16 amino acids. The CDR3 spells CASSPTRGRNTGELFF. CDR3 DNA: TGTGCCAGCAGCCCTACCAGGGGGCGAAACACCGGGGAGCTGTTTTTT. The variable domain in full, with the rest retrieved from reference TRBV14 and TRBJ2-2, is EAGVTQFPSHSVIEKGQTVTLRCDPISGHDNLYWYRRVMGKEIKFLLHFVKESKQDESGMPNNRFLAERTGGTYSTLKVQPAELEDSGVYFCASSPTRGRNTGELFFGEGSRLTVL.

V usage is TRBV7-9 and J usage is TRBJ2-1, with D hard to call. Germline CDR1 reads SEHNR; CDR2 reads FQNEAQ (reference sequence). The length of the CDR3 is 12 residues. Trimming stripped 3 bases from V and 6 bases from J, with 6 bases between. The CDR3 region has the DNA TGTGCCAGCAGCTTCGGTAGCAATGAGCAGTTCTTC. Amino acids: CASSFGSNEQFF.

This clone has a single count. The rearrangement links TRBV9 to TRBJ2-7, with 8 bases fitting TRBD1. Per germline, CDR1 SGDLS and CDR2 YYNGEE. The CDR3 runs 16 residues. V lost 0 bases to trimming and J lost 3 bases; unmatched junction nucleotides: 8. The CDR3 loop reads CASSVESQGARYEQYF. DNA of the CDR3: TGTGCCAGCAGCGTAGAATCCCAGGGGGCGCGCTACGAGCAGTACTTC.